This T cell receptor beta chain was identified in a study of CD8+CD57+ T cells in acquired aplastic anemia. Remarks on this clonotype: An end of the junction does not agree with germline; a read error may underlie this.

This CDR3 spans 15 amino acids. From germline, CDR1 is SGHRS and CDR2 YFSETQ. The template for TCR beta VDJ and CDR3 sequence profiling was genomic DNA. TCRdb re-called the reads through MiXCR, storing one row per CDR3 protein. In the table there are 150,000 to 200,000 distinct CDR3 sequences, around 66% of which are singletons. The rearrangement uses TRBV5-1 and TRBJ1-6; D may be TRBD1 (5 bases). The sample taken for sequencing was sorted CD4+, CD8+, or CD8+CD57+ T cells (not recorded which) from PBMCs. This clonotype was obtained from a human donor with severe aplastic anemia or a healthy control (not recorded which). In DNA, the CDR3 is TGTGCCAGCAGAGCGCGTAGTGACAGCCTCGAACCCCTCCACTTT. Protein sequence: CASRARSDSLEPLHF.